Below are 28 T cell receptor beta chains sequenced from a single sample in a study of blood T cells in healthy people across ages. A second PCR, run for roughly 6 to 11 cycles, used a sample-barcoded 5' primer plus a J-beta primer mix. TCRdb ran MiXCR on the 5' RACE reads and lists one entry per CDR3 protein. The table lists about 1.4 million distinct CDR3 sequences, roughly 64% of them singletons, with 6.5% to 8.5% in the top ten. Sequenced: blood. The source is a man younger than 35 in good health.

J is TRBJ2-7 and V is TRBV7-2; 7 positions match TRBD2. The germline CDR1 and CDR2 sequences are SGHTA and FQGNSA. Losses at the gene ends were 5 bases for V and 6 bases for J; bases not matched to a gene: 16. The CDR3 has 16 amino acids. This CDR3 is CASSLRRFGGIGEQYF. The CDR3 DNA follows: TGTGCCAGCAGCCTTAGACGGTTCGGGGGGATTGGCGAGCAGTACTTC.

This rearrangement joins TRBV2 to TRBJ1-2; the match to TRBD1 covers 8 bases. V shed 11 bases, J shed 4 bases, and the junction held 3 bases outside the gene matches. The CDR3 is 11 residues long. Germline V CDR1 and CDR2: SNHLY, FYNNEI. The CDR3 reads CAGTGIYGYTF. The CDR3 DNA follows: TGTGCCGGGACAGGTATCTATGGCTACACCTTC.

This chain joins TRBV6-6 and TRBJ2-7; D remains ambiguous. Trimming removed 4 bases at V and 0 bases at J, with 10 bases between. The CDR3 spans 14 residues. Looked up from germline, CDR1 is MNHNY and CDR2 is SVGAGI (reference sequence). Here the CDR3 DNA reads TGTGCCAGCAGTTCTTCCGCGATCTCCTACGAGCAGTACTTC. Translation: CASSSSAISYEQYF.

A note on this clonotype: The junction differs from germline at one of its ends, possibly a read error. The chain carries TRBV27 and TRBJ2-7; 9 bases align to TRBD2. The CDR3 covers 15 residues. Germline V lookup: CDR1 MNHEY, CDR2 SMNVEV (reference sequence). The CDR3 here is CAGSYSSGTGYEQYF. In DNA form, the CDR3 reads TGTGCCGGCAGTTACTCTAGCGGGACGGGGTACGAGCAGTACTTC.

This clonotype was seen just once. The chain links TRBV12-3 or TRBV12-4 to TRBJ2-7, with 7 bases aligning to TRBD1. This CDR3 contains 13 residues. V was pared by 6 bases and J by 5 bases, with 7 bases of the junction left unmatched. The chain's CDR3 is CASSNRGPDEQYF. In nucleotides, the CDR3 is TGTGCCAGCAGCAACAGGGGTCCTGACGAGCAGTACTTC.

In its sample, this clonotype was seen once. The V gene is TRBV5-5, the J gene TRBJ2-4; 7 nucleotides agree with TRBD1. The germline V gene encodes CDR1 SGHKS and CDR2 YYEKEE (reference sequence). This CDR3 is 15 amino acids long. V shed 2 bases, J shed 4 bases, and the junction held 6 bases outside the gene matches. CDR3 DNA sequence: TGTGCCAGCAGCTTAGGAGACAGGGTTAAAAACATTCAGTACTTC. It encodes CASSLGDRVKNIQYF.

The J gene is TRBJ1-1, the V gene TRBV11-2, with TRBD1 as a possible D gene (5 bases). Germline assignment: CDR1 SGHAT and CDR2 FQNNGV. Trimming removed 5 bases from V and 5 bases from J, with 15 bases in between. The CDR3 totals 14 residues. CDR3 sequence: CASSLTVGGTEAFF. CDR3 coding DNA: TGTGCCAGCAGCCTCACAGTGGGGGGGACTGAAGCTTTCTTT.

This chain joins TRBV12-3 or TRBV12-4 and TRBJ2-1, with TRBD2 identical over 9 bases. J was trimmed by 0 bases and V by 2 bases; bases with no gene match: 8. The CDR3 runs 18 residues. The CDR3: CASSLLLAGGSSYNEQFF. In nucleotides, the CDR3 is TGTGCCAGCAGTTTACTCTTGGCGGGAGGGAGCTCCTACAATGAGCAGTTCTTC.

The chain recombines TRBV20-1 with TRBJ2-1, with unresolved D. The V end was cut by 1 base, the J end by 8 bases, with 12 bases between. CDR3 length equals 13 residues. Germline V CDR1 and CDR2: DFQATT, SNEGSKA (reference sequence). In DNA, the CDR3 is TGCAGTGCTAGAGGGTATCCCCCCCATGAGCAGTTCTTC. This translates into CSARGYPPHEQFF.

This clonotype was counted only a few times. This rearrangement joins TRBV10-3 to TRBJ1-3; TRBD1 might be the D (6 bases). Deletions cut 4 bases from V and 1 base from J, with 8 bases between. CDR3 length: 14 residues. Per the germline V gene, CDR1 is ENHRY and CDR2 is SYGVKD. CDR3 sequence reads: CAISAQGSGNTIYF. CDR3 in DNA: TGTGCCATCAGTGCACAGGGTTCTGGAAACACCATATATTTT.

This clonotype has only a few counts. V gene TRBV28 combines with J gene TRBJ2-7, with D possibly matching TRBD1 (5 bases). The CDR3 is made up of 13 amino acids. From germline, CDR1 is MDHEN and CDR2 SYDVKM. V was clipped by 7 bases and J by 4 bases, with 14 bases between them. CDR3 residues: CASKGRVLYEQYF. The CDR3 nucleotides are TGTGCCAGCAAGGGCAGGGTGTTATACGAGCAGTACTTC.

The chain uses TRBV20-1 and TRBJ2-3, with TRBD2 matching over 12 bases. V lost 5 bases and J lost 4; bases outside the gene matches: 10. The CDR3 runs 16 residues. Looked up from germline, CDR1 is DFQATT and CDR2 is SNEGSKA (reference sequence). The CDR3 nucleotides read TGCAGTGCTTACCCCAGGACTAGCGGGGCTGCAGATACGCAGTATTTT. Translated, it gives CSAYPRTSGAADTQYF.

The chain has TRBV21-1 and TRBJ2-1; the table's D call of TRBD2 was not tested on the DNA. TRBV21-1 corresponds to a pseudogene. The CDR3 has 16 residues. CDR3 coding DNA: TGTGCCAGCGGAAGGACTAGCGGGAAGTTCTACAATGAGCAGTTCTTC. Its protein product is CASGRTSGKFYNEQFF.

The chain employs TRBV27 and TRBJ2-7; D not certain. CDR3 length: 15 amino acids. Looked up from germline, CDR1 is MNHEY and CDR2 is SMNVEV (reference sequence). The V and J ends lost 5 bases and 6 bases respectively, with 20 bases between them. The CDR3 region has the DNA TGTGCCAGCAGTGCCCCCTCTGTAGGGATTATCGAGCAGTACTTC. It yields the protein CASSAPSVGIIEQYF.

This clonotype was detected a few times. The V gene is TRBV7-2, the J gene TRBJ2-7; D not certain. The V end was cut by 5 bases, the J end by 2 bases, with 19 bases between. Germline lookup yields CDR1 SGHTA and CDR2 FQGNSA. CDR3 length equals 16 residues. The CDR3 loop is CASSQRRVVYPYEQYF. The DNA of the CDR3 is TGTGCCAGCAGCCAGCGTAGAGTAGTGTATCCCTACGAGCAGTACTTC.

This rearrangement joins TRBV4-2 to TRBJ2-3; TRBD1 is a possible D gene (5 bases). This CDR3 is built from 13 residues. Germline-derived CDR1 and CDR2 are LGHNA and YNFKEQ. V was clipped by 4 bases and J by 4 bases, with 9 bases between them. The CDR3 loop is CASSLGQSDTQYF. CDR3 sequence (DNA): TGTGCCAGCAGCCTGGGGCAGTCAGATACGCAGTATTTT.

The rearrangement uses TRBV29-1 and TRBJ2-1; 7 nucleotides match TRBD2. This CDR3 region has 16 residues. V gave up 3 bases and J gave up 0 bases; unmatched junction bases: 8. Germline CDR1 SQVTM, CDR2 ANQGSEA. CDR3 coding DNA: TGCAGCGTTGAGGGTCGGGAGGCGAGCTCCTACAATGAGCAGTTCTTC. Translated: CSVEGREASSYNEQFF.

This chain joins TRBV16 and TRBJ1-1; D possibly corresponds to TRBD1 (5 bases). The germline V gene encodes CDR1 KGHSY and CDR2 FQNENV. The length of the CDR3 is 16 residues. Trimming took 2 bases from V and 4 from J, leaving 17 bases between them. In DNA, the CDR3 is TGTGCCAGCAGCCAACGAACTAGGGGCGCAGCCACTGAAGCTTTCTTT. Its translation is CASSQRTRGAATEAFF. Full variable domain (missing parts from reference TRBV16 and TRBJ1-1): GEEVAQTPKHLVRGEGQKAKLYCAPIKGHSYVFWYQQVLKNEFKFLISFQNENVFDETGMPKERFSAKCLPNSPCSLEIQATKLEDSAVYFCASSQRTRGAATEAFFGQGTRLTVV.

The gene calls are TRBV14 and TRBJ1-1; D uncertain. With 4 bases removed from V and 7 bases from J, the gap between germline ends came to 13 bases. This CDR3 spans 13 amino acids. Per germline, CDR1 SGHDN and CDR2 FVKESK. The CDR3 sequence: CASSLTGSHEAFF. The CDR3 coding sequence is TGTGCCAGCAGCCTCACTGGATCCCATGAAGCTTTCTTT.

The chain links TRBV6-1 to TRBJ1-2; D unresolved. Germline V gene sequence: CDR1 MNHNS, CDR2 SASEGT. The germline V and J ends were trimmed by 6 bases and 5 bases, with 13 bases remaining between them. The CDR3 runs to 13 residues. The CDR3 coding sequence is TGTGCCAGCAGCCCCAGAGGAGAGTATGGCTACACCTTC. It is translated as CASSPRGEYGYTF.

The J gene is TRBJ1-5, the V gene TRBV4-3, with a possible D match to TRBD1 (6 bases). Germline lookup yields CDR1 LGHNA and CDR2 YSLEER. The CDR3 runs to 15 residues. V gave up 3 bases and J gave up 3 bases, with 12 bases separating them. CDR3 bases: TGCGCCAGCAGCCACACAACAGGGCTCAATCAGCCCCAGCATTTT. Its translation is CASSHTTGLNQPQHF.

The chain is built from TRBV12-3 or TRBV12-4 and TRBJ2-3; 11 nucleotides agree with TRBD2. The V segment lost 6 bases and the J segment 3 bases; nucleotides outside the gene matches: 5. CDR3 length: 15 amino acids. The CDR3 sequence: CASRPSSGRTDTQYF. CDR3 bases: TGTGCCAGCAGACCGTCTAGCGGGAGGACAGATACGCAGTATTTT.

J is TRBJ1-5 and V is TRBV19, with a weak D call TRBD1 (5 bases). Germline CDR1 and CDR2: LNHDA and SQIVND (reference sequence). This CDR3 spans 12 amino acids. V was cut by 3 bases and J by 10 bases, with 10 bases left in between. This CDR3 is CASSIQGIPQHF. The DNA of the CDR3 is TGTGCCAGTAGTATCCAGGGTATACCCCAGCATTTT.

Only one count was recorded for this clonotype. The rearrangement joins TRBV6-1 to TRBJ2-1; TRBD2 aligns across 9 bases. Germline lookup yields CDR1 MNHNS and CDR2 SASEGT. The CDR3 is 14 amino acids. The trim removed 7 bases at V and 7 bases at J, leaving 8 bases unmatched. CDR3 in DNA: TGTGCCAGCAAAGTAGGGACTAGCTGGAATGAGCAGTTCTTC. This sequence encodes CASKVGTSWNEQFF.

The chain carries TRBV4-1 and TRBJ2-5, with 7 bases matching TRBD1. The J call may be in error: the DNA end matches TRBJ2-7 better. The CDR3 spans 16 residues. CDR1 and CDR2 (germline): MGHRA, YSYEKL. The CDR3 spells CASSQVSTGVFGEQYF. CDR3 bases: TGCGCCAGCAGCCAAGTGAGTACAGGGGTATTCGGCGAGCAGTACTTC.

This sequence joins TRBV29-1 and TRBJ1-1; D is undetermined. The ends were cut back, 4 bases at V and 3 bases at J, with 12 bases in the middle. CDR1 is SQVTM, CDR2 ANQGSEA, per germline. The CDR3 is 13 amino acids. For the CDR3, the DNA is TGCAGCGTTGTGAATGTCCGAGACACTGAAGCTTTCTTT. Translated, it gives CSVVNVRDTEAFF.

The gene calls are TRBV28 and TRBJ2-5, with 7 positions matching TRBD1. The germline gives CDR1 MDHEN, CDR2 SYDVKM. V lost 3 bases, J lost 6 bases, and 1 base stayed unmatched. The CDR3 is 12 residues long. The CDR3 region has the DNA TGTGCCAGCAGTTTGGACAGGCAGACCCAGTACTTC. Amino acids: CASSLDRQTQYF.

This clonotype has only a few counts. The V call is TRBV29-1, the J call TRBJ2-3; TRBD1 matches at 8 bases. This CDR3 has 15 residues. Germline CDR1 SQVTM, CDR2 ANQGSEA. V was pared by 3 bases and J by 3 bases, with 8 bases of the junction left unmatched. The CDR3 DNA reads TGCAGCGTTGACGGACAGGGAAGGAGGACAGATACGCAGTATTTT. Amino acid sequence: CSVDGQGRRTDTQYF.